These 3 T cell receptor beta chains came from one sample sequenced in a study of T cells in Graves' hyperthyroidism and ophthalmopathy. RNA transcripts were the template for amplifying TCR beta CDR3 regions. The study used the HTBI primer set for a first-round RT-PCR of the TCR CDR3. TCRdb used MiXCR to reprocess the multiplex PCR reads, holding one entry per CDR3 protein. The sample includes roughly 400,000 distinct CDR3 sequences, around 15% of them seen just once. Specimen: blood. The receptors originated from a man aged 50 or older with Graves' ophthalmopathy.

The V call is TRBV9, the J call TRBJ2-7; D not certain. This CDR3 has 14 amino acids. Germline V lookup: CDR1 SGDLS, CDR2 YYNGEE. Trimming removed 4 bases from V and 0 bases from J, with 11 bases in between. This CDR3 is CASSYGWSSYEQYF. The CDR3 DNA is TGTGCCAGCAGCTACGGGTGGAGCTCCTACGAGCAGTACTTC.

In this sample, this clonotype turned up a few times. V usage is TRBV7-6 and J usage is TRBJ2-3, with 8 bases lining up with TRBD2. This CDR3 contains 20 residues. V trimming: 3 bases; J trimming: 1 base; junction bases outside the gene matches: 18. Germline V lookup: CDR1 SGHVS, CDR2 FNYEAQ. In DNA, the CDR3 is TGTGCCAGCAGCTTGAACCCGGGGACTAGAGGGGGTCTTCGCACAGATACGCAGTATTTT. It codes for CASSLNPGTRGGLRTDTQYF.

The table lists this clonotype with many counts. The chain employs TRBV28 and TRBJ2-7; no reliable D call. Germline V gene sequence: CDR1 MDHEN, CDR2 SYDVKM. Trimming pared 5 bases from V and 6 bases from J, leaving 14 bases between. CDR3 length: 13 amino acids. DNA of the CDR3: TGTGCCAGCAGTATGTCGAATGTTGTCGAGCAGTACTTC. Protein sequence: CASSMSNVVEQYF. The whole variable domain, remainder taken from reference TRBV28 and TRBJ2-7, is DVKVTQSSRYLVKRTGEKVFLECVQDMDHENMFWYRQDPGLGLRLIYFSYDVKMKEKGDIPEGYSVSREKKERFSLILESASTNQTSMYLCASSMSNVVEQYFGPGTRLTVT.